The rows below give T cell receptor beta chains drawn from one sample of a study of T cell responses to AZD1222 COVID-19 vaccine. The assay was immunoSEQ multiplex PCR, and TCRdb's table has in-frame clones only and misses some. The data hold some 170,000 clones, with about 87% observed a single time. Sample: peripheral blood, taken 28 days after the second dose of the MenACWY control vaccine. These receptor sequences come from an adult who received the MenACWY meningococcal vaccine as a control. Both conserved end residues are part of each CDR3.

j_call v_call cdr3_aa
TRBJ1-6 TRBV5-1 CASSLHSPGQGGSPLHF
TRBJ2-7 TRBV27 CASSPLAGEYEQYF
TRBJ2-7 TRBV2 CASSEATASSYEQYF
TRBJ1-6 TRBV6-6 CAGRAVSSYNSPLHF
TRBJ2-3 TRBV3-1/TRBV3-2 CASSPGADTQYF
TRBJ2-7 TRBV10-1 CASRSFPVRSHEQYF
TRBJ1-2 TRBV28 CASSLIGTAYGYTF
TRBJ2-7 TRBV5-4 CASSPTSGSHEQYF
TRBJ1-2 TRBV7-2 CASSLGRGGQVRGYTF
TRBJ1-5 TRBV2 CASMYRVDQPQHF
TRBJ2-3 TRBV28 CASGTGEGTDTQYF
TRBJ1-3 TRBV6-2/TRBV6-3 CASSYQSSGNTIYF
TRBJ2-2 TRBV9 CASSVRGQDTGELFF
TRBJ2-7 TRBV2 CASNRDRVEYEQYF
TRBJ1-2 TRBV7-2 CASSSLQGSLGYTF
TRBJ2-3 TRBV6-1 CASSEGQGEVDTQYF
TRBJ2-3 TRBV9 CASSVLAATDTQYF
TRBJ2-1 TRBV28 CASRPLLAHTEGQFF
TRBJ2-7 TRBV9 CASSVAVGQYEQYF
TRBJ1-5 TRBV11-2 CASSLGPHQPQHF
TRBJ2-7 TRBV9 CASSVGIEGQSYEQYF
TRBJ1-5 TRBV19 CASSSQGDQPQHF
TRBJ2-7 TRBV5-4 CASSASGTAYEQYF
TRBJ1-1 TRBV29-1 CSTDGRDTEAFF
TRBJ2-5 TRBV5-5 CASSYSVQETQYF
TRBJ2-7 TRBV3-1/TRBV3-2 CASRANGQGTYEQYF
TRBJ1-1 TRBV11-2 CASSPRWLEATEAFF
TRBJ2-1 TRBV4-3 CASSDFSSGVYNEQFF
TRBJ2-7 TRBV4-1 CASSRETGGEQYF
TRBJ1-3 TRBV12-3/TRBV12-4 CASSLGQENTIYF
TRBJ2-3 TRBV7-2 CASSEKDFYHTQYF
TRBJ1-2 TRBV7-9 CASSLFAGEANYGYTF